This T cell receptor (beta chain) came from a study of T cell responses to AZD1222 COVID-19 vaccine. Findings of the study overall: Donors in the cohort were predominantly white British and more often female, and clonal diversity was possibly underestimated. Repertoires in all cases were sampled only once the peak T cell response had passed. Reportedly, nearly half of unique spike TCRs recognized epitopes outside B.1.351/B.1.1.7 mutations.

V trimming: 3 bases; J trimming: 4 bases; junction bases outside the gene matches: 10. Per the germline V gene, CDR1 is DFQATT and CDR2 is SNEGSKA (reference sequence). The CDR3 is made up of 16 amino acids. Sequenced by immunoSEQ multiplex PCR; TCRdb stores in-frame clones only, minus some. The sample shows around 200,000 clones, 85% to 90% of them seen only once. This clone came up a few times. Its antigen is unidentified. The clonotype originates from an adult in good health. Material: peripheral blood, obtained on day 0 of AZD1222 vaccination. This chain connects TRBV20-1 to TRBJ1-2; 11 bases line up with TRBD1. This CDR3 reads CSASPGTGGGGYGYTF. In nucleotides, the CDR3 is TGCAGTGCTAGTCCCGGGACAGGGGGAGGAGGCTATGGCTACACCTTC.